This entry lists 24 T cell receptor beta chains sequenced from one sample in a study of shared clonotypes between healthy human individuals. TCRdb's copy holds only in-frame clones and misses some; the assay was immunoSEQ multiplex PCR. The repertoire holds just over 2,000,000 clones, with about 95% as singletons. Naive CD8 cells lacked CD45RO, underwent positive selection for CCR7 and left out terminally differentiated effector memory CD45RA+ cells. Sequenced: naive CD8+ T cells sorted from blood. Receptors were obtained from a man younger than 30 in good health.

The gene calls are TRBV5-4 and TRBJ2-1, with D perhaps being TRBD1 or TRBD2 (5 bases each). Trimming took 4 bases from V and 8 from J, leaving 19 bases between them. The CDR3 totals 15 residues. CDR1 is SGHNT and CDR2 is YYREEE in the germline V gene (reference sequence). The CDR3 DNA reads TGTGCCAGCAGCGCCTTTGAAGGGAGAGGGGATGAGCAGTTCTTC. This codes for CASSAFEGRGDEQFF.

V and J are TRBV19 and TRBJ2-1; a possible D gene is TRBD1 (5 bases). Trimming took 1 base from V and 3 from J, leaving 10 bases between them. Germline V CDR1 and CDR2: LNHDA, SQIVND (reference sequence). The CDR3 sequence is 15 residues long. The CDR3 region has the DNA TGTGCCAGTAGTATAGTGCCGACAGACTACAATGAGCAGTTCTTC. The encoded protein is CASSIVPTDYNEQFF.

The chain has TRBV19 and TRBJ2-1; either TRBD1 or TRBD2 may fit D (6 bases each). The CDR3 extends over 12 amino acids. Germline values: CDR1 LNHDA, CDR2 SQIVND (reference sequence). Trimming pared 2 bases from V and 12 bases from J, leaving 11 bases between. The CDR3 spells CASSIWGDMQFF. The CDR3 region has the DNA TGTGCCAGTAGTATATGGGGGGACATGCAGTTCTTC.

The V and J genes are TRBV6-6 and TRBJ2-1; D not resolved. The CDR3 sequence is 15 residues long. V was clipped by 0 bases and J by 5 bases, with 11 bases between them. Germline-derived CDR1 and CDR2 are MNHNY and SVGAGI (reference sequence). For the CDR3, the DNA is TGTGCCAGCAGTTACTCGGCTACCGAACACAATGAGCAGTTCTTC. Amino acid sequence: CASSYSATEHNEQFF.

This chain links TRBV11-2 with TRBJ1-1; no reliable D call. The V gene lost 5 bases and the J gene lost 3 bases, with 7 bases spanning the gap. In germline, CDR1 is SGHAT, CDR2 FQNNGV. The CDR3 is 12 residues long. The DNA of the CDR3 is TGTGCCAGCAGCCTCCAGTACACTGAAGCTTTCTTT. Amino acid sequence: CASSLQYTEAFF.

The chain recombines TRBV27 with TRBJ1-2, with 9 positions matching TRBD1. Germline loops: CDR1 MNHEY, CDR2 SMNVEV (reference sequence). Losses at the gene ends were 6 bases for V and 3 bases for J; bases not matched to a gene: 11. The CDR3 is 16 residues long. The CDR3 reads CASRTYTGGEYYGYTF. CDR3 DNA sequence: TGTGCCAGCAGGACTTATACAGGGGGCGAGTACTATGGCTACACCTTC.

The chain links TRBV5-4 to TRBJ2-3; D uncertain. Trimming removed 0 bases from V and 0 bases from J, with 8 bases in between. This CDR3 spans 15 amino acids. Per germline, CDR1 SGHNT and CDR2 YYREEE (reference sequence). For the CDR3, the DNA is TGTGCCAGCAGCTTGGACAGATCTAGCACAGATACGCAGTATTTT. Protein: CASSLDRSSTDTQYF.

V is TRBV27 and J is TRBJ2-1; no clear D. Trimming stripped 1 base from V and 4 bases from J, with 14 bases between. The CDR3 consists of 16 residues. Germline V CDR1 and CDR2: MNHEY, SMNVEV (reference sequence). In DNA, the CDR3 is TGTGCCAGCAGTTTATTTCCCCTGACTGAGTACAATGAGCAGTTCTTC. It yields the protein CASSLFPLTEYNEQFF.

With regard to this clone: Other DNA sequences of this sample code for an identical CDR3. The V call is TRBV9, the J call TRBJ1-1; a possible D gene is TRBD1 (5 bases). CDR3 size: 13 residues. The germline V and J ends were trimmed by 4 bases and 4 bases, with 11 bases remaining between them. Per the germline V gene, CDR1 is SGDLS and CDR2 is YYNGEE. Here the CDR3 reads CASSTGGITEAFF. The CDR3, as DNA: TGTGCCAGCAGCACCGGGGGGATCACTGAAGCTTTCTTT.

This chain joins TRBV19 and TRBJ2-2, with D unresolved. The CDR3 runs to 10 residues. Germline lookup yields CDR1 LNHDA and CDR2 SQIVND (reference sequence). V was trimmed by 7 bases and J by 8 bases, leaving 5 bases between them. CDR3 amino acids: CASKLGELFF. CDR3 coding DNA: TGTGCCAGTAAGCTGGGGGAGCTGTTTTTT.

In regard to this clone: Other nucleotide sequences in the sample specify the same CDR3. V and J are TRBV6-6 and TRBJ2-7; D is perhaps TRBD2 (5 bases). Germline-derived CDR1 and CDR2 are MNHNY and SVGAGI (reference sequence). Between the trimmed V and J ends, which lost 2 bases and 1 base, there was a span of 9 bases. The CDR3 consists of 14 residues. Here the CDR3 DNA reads TGTGCCAGCAGTTACCCGGGAAGTTCCTACGAGCAGTACTTC. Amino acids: CASSYPGSSYEQYF.

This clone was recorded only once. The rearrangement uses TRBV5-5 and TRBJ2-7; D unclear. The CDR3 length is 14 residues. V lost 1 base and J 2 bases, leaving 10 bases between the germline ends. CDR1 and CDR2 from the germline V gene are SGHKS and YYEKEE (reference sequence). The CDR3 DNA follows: TGTGCCAGCAGCTTGACCCCAGTTCCCTACGAGCAGTACTTC. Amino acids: CASSLTPVPYEQYF.

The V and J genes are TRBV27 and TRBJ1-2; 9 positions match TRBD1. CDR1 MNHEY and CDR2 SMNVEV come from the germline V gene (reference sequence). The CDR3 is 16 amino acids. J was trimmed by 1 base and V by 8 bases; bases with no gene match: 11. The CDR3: CASGPGQGLNNYGYTF. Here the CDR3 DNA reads TGTGCCAGCGGTCCGGGACAGGGACTTAATAACTATGGCTACACCTTC.

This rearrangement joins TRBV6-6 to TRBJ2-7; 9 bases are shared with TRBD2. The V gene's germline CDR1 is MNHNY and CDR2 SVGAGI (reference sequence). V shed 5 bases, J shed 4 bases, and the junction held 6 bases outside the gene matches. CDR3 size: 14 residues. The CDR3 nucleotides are TGTGCCAGCAGTCTTAGCGGGAGCGGGTACGAGCAGTACTTC. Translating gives CASSLSGSGYEQYF.

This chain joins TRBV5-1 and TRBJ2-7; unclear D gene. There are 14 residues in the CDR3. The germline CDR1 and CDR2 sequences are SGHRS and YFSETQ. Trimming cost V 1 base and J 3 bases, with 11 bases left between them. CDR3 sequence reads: CASSLMGPLYEQYF. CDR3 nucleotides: TGCGCCAGCAGCTTGATGGGTCCCCTCTACGAGCAGTACTTC.

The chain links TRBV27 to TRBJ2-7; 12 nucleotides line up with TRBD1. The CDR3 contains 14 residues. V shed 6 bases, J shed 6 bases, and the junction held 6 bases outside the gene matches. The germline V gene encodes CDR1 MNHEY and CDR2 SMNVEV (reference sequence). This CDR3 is CASSHGTGGAEQYF. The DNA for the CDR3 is TGTGCCAGCAGCCATGGGACAGGGGGCGCCGAGCAGTACTTC.

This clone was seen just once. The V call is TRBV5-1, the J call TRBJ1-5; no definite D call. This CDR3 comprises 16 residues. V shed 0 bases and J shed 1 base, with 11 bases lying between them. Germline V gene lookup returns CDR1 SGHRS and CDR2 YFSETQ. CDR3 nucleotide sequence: TGCGCCAGCAGCTTGGGGCCTCTGGGCAGCAATCAGCCCCAGCATTTT. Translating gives CASSLGPLGSNQPQHF.

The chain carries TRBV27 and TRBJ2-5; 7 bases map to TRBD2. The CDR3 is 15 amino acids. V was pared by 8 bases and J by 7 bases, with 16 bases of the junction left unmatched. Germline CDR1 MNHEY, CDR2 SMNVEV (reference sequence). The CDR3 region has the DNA TGTGCCAGCGCCAGTCTCCCAGGACTAGGAGGGACCCAGTACTTC. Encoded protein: CASASLPGLGGTQYF.

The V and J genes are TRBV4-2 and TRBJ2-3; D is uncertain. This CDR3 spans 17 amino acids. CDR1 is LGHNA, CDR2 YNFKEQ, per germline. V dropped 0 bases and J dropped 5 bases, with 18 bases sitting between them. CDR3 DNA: TGTGCCAGCAGCCAAGAACCCCAAGGAACTTCACTAGATACGCAGTATTTT. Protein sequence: CASSQEPQGTSLDTQYF.

The CDR3, as DNA: TGTGCCAGCAGTCACCAGGGTGGGGGCACAGATACGCAGTATTTT. Its protein is CASSHQGGGTDTQYF. V gene TRBV27 combines with J gene TRBJ2-3; possible D gene TRBD1, 5 bases. The germline V and J ends were trimmed by 5 bases and 1 base, with 13 bases remaining between them. CDR3 length: 15 amino acids. The germline V gene encodes CDR1 MNHEY and CDR2 SMNVEV (reference sequence).

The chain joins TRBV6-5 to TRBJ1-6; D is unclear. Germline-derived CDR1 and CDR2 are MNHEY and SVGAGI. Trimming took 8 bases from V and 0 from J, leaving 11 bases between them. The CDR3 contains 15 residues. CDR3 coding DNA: TGTGCCAGCCGGAACCCGAGCTCCTATAATTCACCCCTCCACTTT. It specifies CASRNPSSYNSPLHF.

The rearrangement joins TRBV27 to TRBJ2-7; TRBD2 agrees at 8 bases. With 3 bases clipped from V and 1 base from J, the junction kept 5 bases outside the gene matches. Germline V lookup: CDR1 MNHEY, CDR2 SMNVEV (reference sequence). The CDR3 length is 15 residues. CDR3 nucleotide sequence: TGTGCCAGCAGTTTTGGGGTAGCGGGATCCTACGAGCAGTACTTC. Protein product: CASSFGVAGSYEQYF.

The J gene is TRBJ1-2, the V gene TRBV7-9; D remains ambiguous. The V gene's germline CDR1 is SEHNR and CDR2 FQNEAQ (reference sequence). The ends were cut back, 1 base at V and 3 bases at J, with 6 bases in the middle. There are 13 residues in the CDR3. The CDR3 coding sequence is TGTGCCAGCAGCTTAGAAAGGGACTATGGCTACACCTTC. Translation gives CASSLERDYGYTF.

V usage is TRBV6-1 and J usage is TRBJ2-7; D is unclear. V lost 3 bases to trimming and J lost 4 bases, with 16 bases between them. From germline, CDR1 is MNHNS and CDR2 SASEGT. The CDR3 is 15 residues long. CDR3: CASSDPTLRIYEQYF. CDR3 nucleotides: TGTGCCAGCAGTGACCCGACACTTCGGATATACGAGCAGTACTTC.